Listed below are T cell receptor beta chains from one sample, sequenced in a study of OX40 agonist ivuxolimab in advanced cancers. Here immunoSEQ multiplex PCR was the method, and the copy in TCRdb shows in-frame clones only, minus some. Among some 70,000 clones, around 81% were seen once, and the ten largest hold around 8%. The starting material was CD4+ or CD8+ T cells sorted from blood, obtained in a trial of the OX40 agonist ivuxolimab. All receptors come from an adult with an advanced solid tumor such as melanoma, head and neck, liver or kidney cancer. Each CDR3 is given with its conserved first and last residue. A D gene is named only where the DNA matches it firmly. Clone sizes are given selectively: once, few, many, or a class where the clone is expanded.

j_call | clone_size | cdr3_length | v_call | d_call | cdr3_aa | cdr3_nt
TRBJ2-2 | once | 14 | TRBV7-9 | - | CASSLAGGTGELFF | TGTGCCAGCAGCCTCGCAGGGGGGACCGGGGAGCTGTTTTTT
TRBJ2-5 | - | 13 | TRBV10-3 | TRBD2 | CAISEPSGRVQYF | TGTGCCATCAGTGAGCCGAGCGGGAGGGTCCAGTACTTC
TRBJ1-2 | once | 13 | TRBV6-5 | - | CASSSGQIYGYTF | TGTGCCAGCAGTTCTGGGCAGATCTATGGCTACACCTTC
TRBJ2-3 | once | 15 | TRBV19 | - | CASSKRPASTDTQYF | TGTGCCAGTAGCAAGCGACCCGCAAGCACAGATACGCAGTATTTT
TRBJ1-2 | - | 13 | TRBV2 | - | CASSGIIRDGYTF | TGTGCCAGCAGTGGAATAATCAGGGATGGCTACACCTTC
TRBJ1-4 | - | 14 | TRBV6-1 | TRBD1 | CASKSGTGVEKLFF | TGTGCCAGCAAATCCGGGACAGGGGTTGAAAAACTGTTTTTT
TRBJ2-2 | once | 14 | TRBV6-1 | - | CASSPTGNTGELFF | TGTGCCAGCAGCCCGACGGGGAACACCGGGGAGCTGTTTTTT
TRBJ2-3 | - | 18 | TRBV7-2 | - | CASSLVHGATPSTDTQYF | TGTGCCAGCAGCTTAGTCCACGGAGCGACACCTAGCACAGATACGCAGTATTTT
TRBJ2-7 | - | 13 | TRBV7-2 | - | CASRGPSSYEQYF | TGTGCCAGCAGGGGCCCAAGCTCCTACGAGCAGTACTTC
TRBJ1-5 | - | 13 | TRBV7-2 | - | CASSLNAHQPQHF | TGTGCCAGCAGCTTAAACGCCCATCAGCCCCAGCATTTT